This entry features one T cell receptor (beta chain) sequence. Its matching antigen is unknown. Assay used: immunoSEQ multiplex PCR; TCRdb lists only in-frame clones, some missing. The data show roughly 2.6 million clones, more than 90% seen once. The data belong to a study of shared clonotypes between healthy human individuals. There are 18 residues in the CDR3. The germline V gene has CDR1 SGHTS and CDR2 YDEGEE. V lost 3 bases, J lost 1 base, and 20 bases lay in between. Study outcomes and limitations: Few donors restricted represented genetic and exposure-history diversity. The study's rarefaction showed incomplete sorted-subset sequencing despite large depth.

The clonotype originates from a man younger than 30 in good health. This chain connects TRBV5-8 to TRBJ1-5; no definite D call. Material: naive CD4+ T cells sorted from blood. Subset specified: CD45RA+ positively selected. Here the CDR3 DNA reads TGTGCCAGCAGCTCGGCGGCAGGCTCCTTATTCAGCAATCAGCCCCAGCATTTT. Translated, it gives CASSSAAGSLFSNQPQHF.